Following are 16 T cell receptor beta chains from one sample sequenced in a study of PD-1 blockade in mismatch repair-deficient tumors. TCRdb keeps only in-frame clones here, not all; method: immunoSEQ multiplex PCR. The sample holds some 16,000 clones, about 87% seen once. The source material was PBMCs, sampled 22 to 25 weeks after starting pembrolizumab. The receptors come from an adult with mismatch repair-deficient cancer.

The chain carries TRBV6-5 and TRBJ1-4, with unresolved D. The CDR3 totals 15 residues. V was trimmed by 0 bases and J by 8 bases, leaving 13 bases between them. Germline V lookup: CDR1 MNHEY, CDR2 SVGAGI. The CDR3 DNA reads TGTGCCAGCAGTTACTCAGGGAGGCTGGACGAAAAACTGTTTTTT. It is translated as CASSYSGRLDEKLFF.

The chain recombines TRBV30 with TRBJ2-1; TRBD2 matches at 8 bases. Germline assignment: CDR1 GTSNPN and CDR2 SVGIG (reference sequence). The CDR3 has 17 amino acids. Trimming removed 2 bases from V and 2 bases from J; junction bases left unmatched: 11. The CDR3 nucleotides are TGTGCCTGGAGTTCTAAGGTTTTAGCGGGAACCTACAATGAGCAGTTCTTC. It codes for CAWSSKVLAGTYNEQFF. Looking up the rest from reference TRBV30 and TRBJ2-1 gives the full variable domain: SQTIHQWPATLVQPVGSPLSLECTVEGTSNPNLYWYRQAAGRGLQLLFYSVGIGQISSEVPQNLSASRPQDRQFILSSKKLLLSDSGFYLCAWSSKVLAGTYNEQFFGPGTRLTVL.

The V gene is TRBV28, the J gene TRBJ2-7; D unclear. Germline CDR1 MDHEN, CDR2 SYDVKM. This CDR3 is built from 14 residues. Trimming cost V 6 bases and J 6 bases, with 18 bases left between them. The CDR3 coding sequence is TGTGCCAGCAGCCCGGCGACAACCGGCCGCGAGCAGTACTTC. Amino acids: CASSPATTGREQYF.

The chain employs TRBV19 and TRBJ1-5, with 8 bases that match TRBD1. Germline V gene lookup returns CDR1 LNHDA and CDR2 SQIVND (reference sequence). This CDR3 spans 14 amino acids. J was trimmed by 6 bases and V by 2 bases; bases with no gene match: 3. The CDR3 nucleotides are TGTGCCAGTAGTATAAGGACAGGGTTTCAGCCCCAGCATTTT. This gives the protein CASSIRTGFQPQHF.

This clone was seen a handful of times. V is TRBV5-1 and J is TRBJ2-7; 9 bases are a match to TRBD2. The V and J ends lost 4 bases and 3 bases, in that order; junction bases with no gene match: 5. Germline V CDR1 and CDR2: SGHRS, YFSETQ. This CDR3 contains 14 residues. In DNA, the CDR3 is TGCGCCAGCAGCCAGGCGACTAGCGGCTACGAGCAGTACTTC. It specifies CASSQATSGYEQYF.

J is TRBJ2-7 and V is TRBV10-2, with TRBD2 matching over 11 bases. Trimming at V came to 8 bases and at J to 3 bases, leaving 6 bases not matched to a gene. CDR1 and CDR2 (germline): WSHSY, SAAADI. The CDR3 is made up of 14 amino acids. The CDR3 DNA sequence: TGCGCCAGCGGACGGACTAGCGGGCTCTACGAGCAGTACTTC. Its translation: CASGRTSGLYEQYF.

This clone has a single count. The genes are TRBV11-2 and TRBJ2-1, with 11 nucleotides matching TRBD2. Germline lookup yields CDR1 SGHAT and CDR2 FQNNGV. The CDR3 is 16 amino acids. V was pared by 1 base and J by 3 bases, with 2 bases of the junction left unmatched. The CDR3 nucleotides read TGTGCCAGCAGCTTAGGTACTAGCGGGAGCTACAATGAGCAGTTCTTC. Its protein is CASSLGTSGSYNEQFF.

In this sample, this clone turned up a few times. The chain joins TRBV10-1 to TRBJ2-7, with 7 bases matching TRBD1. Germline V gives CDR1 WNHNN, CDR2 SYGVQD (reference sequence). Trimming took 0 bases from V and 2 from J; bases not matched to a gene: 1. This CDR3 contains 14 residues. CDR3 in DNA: TGCGCCAGCAGTGAGTCGCAGGGGGCCTACGAGCAGTACTTC. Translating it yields CASSESQGAYEQYF.

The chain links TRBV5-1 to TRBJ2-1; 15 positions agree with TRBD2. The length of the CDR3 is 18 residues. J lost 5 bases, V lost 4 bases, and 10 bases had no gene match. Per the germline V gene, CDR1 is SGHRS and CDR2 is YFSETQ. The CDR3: CASSTGTSGRRDDNEQFF. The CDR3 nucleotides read TGCGCCAGCAGCACCGGGACTAGCGGGAGGAGGGATGACAATGAGCAGTTCTTC.

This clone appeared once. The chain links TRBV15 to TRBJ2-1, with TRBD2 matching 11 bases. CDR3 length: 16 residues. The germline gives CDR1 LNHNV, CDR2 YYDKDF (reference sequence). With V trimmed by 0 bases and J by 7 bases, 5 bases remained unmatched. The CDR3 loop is CATSRELAGVPNEQFF. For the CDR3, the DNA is TGTGCCACCAGCAGAGAACTAGCGGGAGTCCCTAATGAGCAGTTCTTC.

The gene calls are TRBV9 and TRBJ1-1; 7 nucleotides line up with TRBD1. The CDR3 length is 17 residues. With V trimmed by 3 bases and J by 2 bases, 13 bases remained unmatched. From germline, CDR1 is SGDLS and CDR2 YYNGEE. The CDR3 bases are TGTGCCAGCAGCGCCGACCGTTCTAGGGGGCTAAACACTGAAGCTTTCTTT. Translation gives CASSADRSRGLNTEAFF.

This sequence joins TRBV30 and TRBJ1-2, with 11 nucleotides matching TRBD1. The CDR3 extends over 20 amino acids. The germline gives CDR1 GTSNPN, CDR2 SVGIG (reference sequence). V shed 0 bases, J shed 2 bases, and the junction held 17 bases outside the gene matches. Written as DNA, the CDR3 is TGTGCCTGGAGTGTGGGTGGTTACGGGACAGGGGGTAACTTGAACTATGGCTACACCTTC. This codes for CAWSVGGYGTGGNLNYGYTF.

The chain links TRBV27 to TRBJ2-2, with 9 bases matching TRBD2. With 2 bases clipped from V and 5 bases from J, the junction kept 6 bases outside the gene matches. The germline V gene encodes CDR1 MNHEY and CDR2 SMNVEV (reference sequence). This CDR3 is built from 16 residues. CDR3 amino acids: CASSLLSGRRTGELFF. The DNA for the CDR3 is TGTGCCAGCAGTTTACTGAGCGGGAGGAGAACCGGGGAGCTGTTTTTT.

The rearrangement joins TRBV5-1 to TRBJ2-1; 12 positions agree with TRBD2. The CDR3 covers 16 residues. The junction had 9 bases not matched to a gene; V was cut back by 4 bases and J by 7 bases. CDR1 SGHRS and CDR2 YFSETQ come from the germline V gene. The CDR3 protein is CASSSEGTSGRNEQFF. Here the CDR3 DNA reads TGCGCCAGCAGCAGCGAAGGCACTAGCGGGAGGAATGAGCAGTTCTTC.

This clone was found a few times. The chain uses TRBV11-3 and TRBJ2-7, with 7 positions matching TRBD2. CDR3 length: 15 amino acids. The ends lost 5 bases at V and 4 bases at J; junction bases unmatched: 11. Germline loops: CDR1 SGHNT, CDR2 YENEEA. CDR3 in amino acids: CASSPRGRGSYEQYF. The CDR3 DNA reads TGTGCCAGCAGCCCCCGGGGTCGCGGGAGTTACGAGCAGTACTTC.

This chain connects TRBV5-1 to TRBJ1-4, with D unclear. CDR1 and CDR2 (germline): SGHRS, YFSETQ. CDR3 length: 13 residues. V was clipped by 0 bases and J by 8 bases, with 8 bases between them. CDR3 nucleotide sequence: TGCGCCAGCAGCTTGGATGTCAGAGAAAAACTGTTTTTT. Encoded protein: CASSLDVREKLFF.